The sequence of this T cell receptor beta chain was determined in a study of blood T cell repertoires in COVID-19. In the original processing: For nucleated cells, counts were estimated from reference gene primer amplification. Libraries were prepared by immunoSEQ multiplex PCR; TCRdb keeps only in-frame clonotypes and omits some of them. Clonal size and the V and J genes are those of that table, whereas D and trimming came from the DNA. This table holds 130,000 to 150,000 clones, approximately 85% found once. This clone has only a few counts. J was trimmed by 7 bases and V by 5 bases; bases with no gene match: 6. The CDR3 is 13 amino acids. Germline CDR1 LNHDA, CDR2 SQIVND (reference sequence).

The sequencing sample was made of peripheral blood. This clonotype was obtained from a woman aged 60-70 years with COVID-19, enrolled during active disease. The genes are TRBV19 and TRBJ2-3; 7 bases are a match to TRBD2. The DNA for the CDR3 is TGTGCCAGTAGTGGGGGGGACGGCTATACGCAGTATTTT. It is translated as CASSGGDGYTQYF.